What follows are 22 T cell receptor beta chains derived from one specimen sequenced in a study of identical twins. TCRdb called the 5' RACE reads again in MiXCR, with one record for every CDR3 protein. The table lists more than 600,000 distinct CDR3 sequences, about 20% of them singletons, with under 15% in the top ten. This same sample was also taken into another study, of T cells expressing NK-cell markers.

Sequenced sample: PBMCs. These receptors all come from a woman under 30 in good health.

In this sample, this clonotype turned up a few times. V and J are TRBV5-1 and TRBJ2-2, with a weak D call TRBD1 (6 bases). V was cut by 2 bases and J by 3 bases, with 23 bases left in between. CDR1 is SGHRS, CDR2 YFSETQ, per germline. CDR3 size: 19 residues. The CDR3 spells CASSFGTGILPPHTGELFF. The CDR3 DNA reads as TGCGCCAGCAGCTTTGGAACAGGGATCCTACCCCCGCACACCGGGGAGCTGTTTTTT.

This sequence joins TRBV5-1 and TRBJ2-7; D may be TRBD1 (5 bases). The germline gives CDR1 SGHRS, CDR2 YFSETQ. CDR3 length: 15 amino acids. The V end was cut by 4 bases, the J end by 5 bases, with 19 bases between. In nucleotides, the CDR3 is TGCGCCAGCAGCCGAAACGGGCAGGGTGCCGACGAGCAGTACTTC. Protein sequence: CASSRNGQGADEQYF.

A few counts support this clonotype. This rearrangement joins TRBV29-1 to TRBJ1-2; D remains unclear. This CDR3 is 13 amino acids long. Trimming pared 1 base from V and 4 bases from J, leaving 10 bases between. CDR1 is SQVTM, CDR2 ANQGSEA, per germline. The DNA for the CDR3 is TGCAGCGTTGAAGCGCCCTTCGTCTATGGCTACACCTTC. It specifies CSVEAPFVYGYTF.

This clonotype was detected only a few times. The chain recombines TRBV20-1 with TRBJ2-4; D is ambiguous. V lost 7 bases, J lost 3 bases, and 19 bases lay in between. CDR1 DFQATT and CDR2 SNEGSKA come from the germline V gene (reference sequence). The CDR3 is 15 residues long. The CDR3 sequence: CSVPGAAKGKNIQYF. CDR3 DNA sequence: TGCAGTGTTCCGGGCGCAGCTAAGGGCAAAAACATTCAGTACTTC.

The V gene is TRBV15, the J gene TRBJ1-5, with a possible D match to TRBD1 (6 bases). Per germline, CDR1 LNHNV and CDR2 YYDKDF (reference sequence). The ends were cut back, 8 bases at V and 6 bases at J, with 23 bases in the middle. The CDR3 extends over 16 amino acids. The CDR3 region is CATGYHGGGLGQPQHF. Written as DNA, the CDR3 is TGTGCCACCGGTTATCACGGGGGCGGGTTAGGTCAGCCCCAGCATTTT.

In nucleotides, the CDR3 is TGCAGCGTTGTTTCGGGAAACGAGCAGTACTTC. This codes for CSVVSGNEQYF. The chain has TRBV29-1 and TRBJ2-7; D is perhaps TRBD2 (5 bases). Trimming pared 4 bases from V and 5 bases from J, leaving 9 bases between. There are 11 residues in the CDR3. CDR1 and CDR2 from the germline V gene are SQVTM and ANQGSEA.

V and J are TRBV10-3 and TRBJ1-4; weak D call: TRBD1 (5 bases). This CDR3 has 13 amino acids. V lost 5 bases to trimming and J lost 5 bases, with 9 bases between them. CDR1 and CDR2 from the germline V gene are ENHRY and SYGVKD. The CDR3 here is CAISSGSNEKLFF. CDR3 DNA sequence: TGTGCCATCAGTTCAGGGTCCAATGAAAAACTGTTTTTT.

The gene calls are TRBV29-1 and TRBJ2-5, with a tentative D call TRBD2 (6 bases). The CDR3 is 15 amino acids. The germline V gene has CDR1 SQVTM and CDR2 ANQGSEA. V lost 7 bases to trimming and J lost 5 bases, with 23 bases between them. The CDR3 region has the DNA TGCAGCGGCCGGGACTTGGGAGATCGTTTGGAGACCCAGTACTTC. Translating gives CSGRDLGDRLETQYF.

This clonotype was observed once. J is TRBJ2-2 and V is TRBV29-1; possibly TRBD1 for D (6 bases). Trimming pared 6 bases from V and 1 base from J, leaving 24 bases between. Germline CDR1 and CDR2: SQVTM and ANQGSEA. The length of the CDR3 is 18 residues. The CDR3 region is CSVGQGPFGSMNTGELFF. CDR3 bases: TGCAGCGTGGGGCAGGGGCCCTTCGGCTCGATGAACACCGGGGAGCTGTTTTTT.

The V gene is TRBV12-3 or TRBV12-4, the J gene TRBJ1-2; TRBD1 might be the D (5 bases). CDR3 length: 13 residues. V was cut by 6 bases and J by 7 bases, with 15 bases left in between. CDR3: CASRLNGASGYTF. For the CDR3, the DNA is TGTGCCAGCAGGCTGAACGGGGCATCTGGCTACACCTTC.

In its sample, this clonotype was seen a few times. The chain links TRBV10-3 to TRBJ2-4; perhaps D is TRBD1 or TRBD2 (5 bases each). This CDR3 region has 12 residues. CDR1 is ENHRY and CDR2 is SYGVKD in the germline V gene. The ends were cut back, 3 bases at V and 7 bases at J, with 7 bases in the middle. The DNA of the CDR3 is TGTGCCATCAGTGATTGGGGGAACATTCAGTACTTC. Amino acid sequence: CAISDWGNIQYF.

J is TRBJ2-3 and V is TRBV10-2; the match to TRBD2 covers 7 bases. CDR3 length: 15 amino acids. Germline trimming cut 5 bases from V and 8 bases from J; bases unmatched to any gene: 13. Germline V gives CDR1 WSHSY, CDR2 SAAADI. The CDR3 spells CASSSTGFQRGTQYF. Here the CDR3 DNA reads TGCGCCAGCAGTTCCACAGGTTTCCAGCGGGGTACGCAGTATTTT.

The CDR3 region has the DNA TGCAGTGCTAAGGCGGGTACCACGGGGTTGCCTGAAGCTTTCTTT. Translation gives CSAKAGTTGLPEAFF. J is TRBJ1-1 and V is TRBV20-1; D unclear. CDR3 length: 15 amino acids. Trimming left V 4 bases short and J 6 bases short, with 21 bases between. CDR1 is DFQATT, CDR2 SNEGSKA, per germline (reference sequence).

Only a few counts were recorded for this clonotype. The chain carries TRBV7-2 and TRBJ2-7; TRBD2 matches 7 bases. CDR1 is SGHTA and CDR2 is FQGNSA in the germline V gene. The CDR3 is 15 residues long. V lost 8 bases and J lost 0; bases outside the gene matches: 10. CDR3 coding DNA: TGTGCCAGCGCACTTTTCAGGGACTACTCCTACGAGCAGTACTTC. Translation: CASALFRDYSYEQYF. The full variable domain, its missing parts supplied by reference TRBV7-2 and TRBJ2-7, is GAGVSQSPSNKVTEKGKDVELRCDPISGHTALYWYRQSLGQGLEFLIYFQGNSAPDKSGLPSDRFSAERTGGSVSTLTIQRTQQEDSAVYLCASALFRDYSYEQYFGPGTRLTVT.

This clonotype was seen many times. J is TRBJ2-7 and V is TRBV6-6, with D uncertain. The germline CDR1 and CDR2 sequences are MNHNY and SVGAGI (reference sequence). V lost 6 bases, J lost 3 bases, and 9 bases lay in between. The CDR3 is made up of 12 amino acids. Here the CDR3 DNA reads TGTGCCAGCAGGGAGAATAGCTACGAGCAGTACTTC. Translated: CASRENSYEQYF.

This clonotype appeared a few times. The chain couples TRBV6-1 to TRBJ2-5; 7 bases agree with TRBD1. CDR3 length equals 16 residues. From germline, CDR1 is MNHNS and CDR2 SASEGT. With V trimmed by 7 bases and J by 2 bases, 13 bases remained unmatched. This chain's CDR3 is CASNLLGQAKQETQYF. The CDR3 coding sequence is TGTGCCAGCAACCTCCTCGGACAGGCGAAACAAGAGACCCAGTACTTC.

The chain links TRBV7-2 to TRBJ2-4, with 10 bases identical to TRBD1. CDR1 is SGHTA, CDR2 FQGNSA, per germline. CDR3 size: 15 residues. The ends lost 3 bases at V and 6 bases at J; junction bases unmatched: 5. CDR3 bases: TGTGCCAGCAGCTTTTCCAGGGACAGGGGAAACATTCAGTACTTC. This encodes CASSFSRDRGNIQYF.

The V and J genes are TRBV7-3 and TRBJ2-7, with D perhaps given as TRBD1 or TRBD2 (6 bases each). The CDR3 is made up of 16 amino acids. Germline V gives CDR1 SGHTA, CDR2 FQGTGA. Trimming cost V 1 base and J 0 bases, with 13 bases left between them. The CDR3 sequence is CASSLKGGRSSYEQYF. The CDR3 region has the DNA TGTGCCAGCAGCTTAAAGGGGGGCCGATCCTCCTACGAGCAGTACTTC.

The chain combines TRBV10-3 with TRBJ2-7; TRBD2 matches 9 bases. The length of the CDR3 is 13 residues. J gave up 3 bases and V 4 bases, and 1 base lay outside the gene matches. Germline V gene data show CDR1 as ENHRY and CDR2 as SYGVKD. CDR3 amino acids: CAISGSGSYEQYF. The DNA of the CDR3 is TGTGCCATCAGTGGTAGCGGGAGCTACGAGCAGTACTTC.

About this clonotype: The junction departs from the called germline gene at one end, perhaps through a read error. This chain joins TRBV12-3 or TRBV12-4 and TRBJ2-1; D ambiguous. The CDR3 runs 11 residues. CDR3 DNA sequence: TGCGCCAGCAGCTTCTACGATGAGCAGTTCTTC. Its protein product is CASSFYDEQFF.

There are a few counts of this clonotype. The chain combines TRBV29-1 with TRBJ2-1; 7 positions match TRBD2. V shed 3 bases, J shed 4 bases, and the junction held 9 bases outside the gene matches. In germline, CDR1 is SQVTM, CDR2 ANQGSEA. CDR3 size: 15 residues. The CDR3 nucleotides are TGCAGCGTTGATTTCCCTAGCGGCGAGTACAATGAGCAGTTCTTC. It translates to CSVDFPSGEYNEQFF.

The V call is TRBV6-2 or TRBV6-3, the J call TRBJ2-7; no firm D call. V was trimmed by 6 bases and J by 3 bases, leaving 9 bases between them. The CDR3 has 12 amino acids. Germline values: CDR1 MNHEY, CDR2 SVGEGT. CDR3 nucleotide sequence: TGTGCCAGCAGCATGAGACTCTACGAGCAGTACTTC. Amino acid sequence: CASSMRLYEQYF.